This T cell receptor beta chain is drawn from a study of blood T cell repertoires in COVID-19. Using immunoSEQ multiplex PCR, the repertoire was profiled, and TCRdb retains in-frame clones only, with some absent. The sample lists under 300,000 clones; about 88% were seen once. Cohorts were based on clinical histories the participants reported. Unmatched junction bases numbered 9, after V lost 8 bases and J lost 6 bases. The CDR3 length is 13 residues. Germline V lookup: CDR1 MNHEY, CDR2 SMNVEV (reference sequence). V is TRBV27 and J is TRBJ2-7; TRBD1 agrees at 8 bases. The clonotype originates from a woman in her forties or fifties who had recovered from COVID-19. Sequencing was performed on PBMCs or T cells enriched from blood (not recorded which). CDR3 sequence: CASGDGQGSEQYF. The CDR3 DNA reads TGTGCCAGCGGTGACGGACAGGGTTCCGAGCAGTACTTC.